This T cell receptor beta chain was sequenced in a study of T-cell reconstitution after alpha-beta-depleted transplantation in children. The CDR3 is 12 amino acids. The V gene end was trimmed by 8 bases and the J gene end by 4 bases; junction bases not matched to a gene: 4. Looked up from germline, CDR1 is ENHRY and CDR2 is SYGVKD. Unique molecular identifiers were incorporated when the TCRbeta library was constructed. TCRdb independently ran MiXCR on the PCR reads; one entry per CDR3 protein. Of about 500,000 distinct CDR3 sequences in the sample, approximately 30% were seen once. The V call is TRBV10-3, the J call TRBJ2-7; 8 bases are a match to TRBD1. This receptor was identified in a human donor who donated a stem cell graft to a child with aplastic anemia. The sample was PBMCs from the stem cell graft donor, taken from the stem cell graft. CDR3 amino acids: CAIGQGAYEQYV. For the CDR3, the DNA is TGTGCCATCGGGCAGGGGGCGTACGAGCAGTACGTC.